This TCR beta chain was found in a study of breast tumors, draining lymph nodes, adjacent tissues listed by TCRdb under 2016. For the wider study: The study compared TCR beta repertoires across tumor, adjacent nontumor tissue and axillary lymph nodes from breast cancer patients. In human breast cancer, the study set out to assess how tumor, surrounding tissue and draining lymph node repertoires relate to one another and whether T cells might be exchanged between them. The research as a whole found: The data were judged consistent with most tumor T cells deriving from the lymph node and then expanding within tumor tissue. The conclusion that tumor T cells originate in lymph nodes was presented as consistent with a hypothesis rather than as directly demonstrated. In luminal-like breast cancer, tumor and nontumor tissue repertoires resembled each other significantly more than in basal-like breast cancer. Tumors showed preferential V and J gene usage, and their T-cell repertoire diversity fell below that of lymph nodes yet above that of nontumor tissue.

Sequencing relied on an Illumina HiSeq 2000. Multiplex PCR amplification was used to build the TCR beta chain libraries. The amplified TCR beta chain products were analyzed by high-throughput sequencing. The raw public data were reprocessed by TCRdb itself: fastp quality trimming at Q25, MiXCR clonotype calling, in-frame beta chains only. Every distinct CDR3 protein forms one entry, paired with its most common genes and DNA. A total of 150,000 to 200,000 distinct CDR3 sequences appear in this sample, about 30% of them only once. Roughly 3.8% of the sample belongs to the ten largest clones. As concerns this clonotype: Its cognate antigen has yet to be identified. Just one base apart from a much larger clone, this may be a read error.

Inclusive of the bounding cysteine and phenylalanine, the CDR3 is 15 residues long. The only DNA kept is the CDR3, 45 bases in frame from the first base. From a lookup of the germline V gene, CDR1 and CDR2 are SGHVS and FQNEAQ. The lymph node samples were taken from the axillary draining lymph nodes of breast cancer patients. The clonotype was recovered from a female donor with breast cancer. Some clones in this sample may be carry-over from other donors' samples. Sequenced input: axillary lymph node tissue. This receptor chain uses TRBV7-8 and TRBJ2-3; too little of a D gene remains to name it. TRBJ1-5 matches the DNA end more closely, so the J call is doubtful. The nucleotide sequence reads TGTGCCAGCAGCTTAGGAAGGGCCTCCACAGATACGCAGCATTTT. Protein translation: CASSLGRASTDTQHF.